This T cell receptor (beta chain) was profiled in a study of control samples from healthy donors and cancer patients. The protocol was immunoSEQ multiplex PCR, while the TCRdb copy is restricted to in-frame clones and leaves out a portion. The data show 200,000 to 250,000 clones, with just under 95% seen just once and 1.5% held by the top ten. Germline CDR1 is SEHNR and CDR2 is FQNEAQ (reference sequence). The CDR3 loop spans 14 amino acids. The V gene lost 5 bases and the J gene lost 5 bases, with 15 bases spanning the gap. The clonotype originates from a man over 45 in good health. The source material was blood. The chain employs TRBV7-9 and TRBJ2-5, with a tentative D call TRBD2 (5 bases). CDR3 coding DNA: TGTGCCAGCAGCCCCCGGACTGGGGAGGAGACCCAGTACTTC. Residues: CASSPRTGEETQYF.